This T cell receptor beta chain stems from a study of T cell changes during pregnancy in multiple sclerosis. Trimming removed 3 bases from V and 9 bases from J; junction bases left unmatched: 7. The CDR3 has 15 residues. Germline values: CDR1 MNHNS, CDR2 SASEGT. The data were produced by immunoSEQ multiplex PCR, yet TCRdb's version contains in-frame clones alone and is incomplete. The sample has 65,000 to 80,000 clones, just over 90% seen once; the top ten hold 2.5%. The chain couples TRBV6-1 to TRBJ1-6; TRBD1 agrees at 8 bases. Here the sequenced sample was peripheral blood, taken in the second trimester of pregnancy. The clonotype was recovered from a female donor with multiple sclerosis, enrolled in a pregnancy study. CDR3 residues: CASSERTGSVSPLHF. The CDR3 coding sequence is TGTGCCAGCAGTGAGAGGACAGGGTCGGTTTCACCCCTCCACTTT.